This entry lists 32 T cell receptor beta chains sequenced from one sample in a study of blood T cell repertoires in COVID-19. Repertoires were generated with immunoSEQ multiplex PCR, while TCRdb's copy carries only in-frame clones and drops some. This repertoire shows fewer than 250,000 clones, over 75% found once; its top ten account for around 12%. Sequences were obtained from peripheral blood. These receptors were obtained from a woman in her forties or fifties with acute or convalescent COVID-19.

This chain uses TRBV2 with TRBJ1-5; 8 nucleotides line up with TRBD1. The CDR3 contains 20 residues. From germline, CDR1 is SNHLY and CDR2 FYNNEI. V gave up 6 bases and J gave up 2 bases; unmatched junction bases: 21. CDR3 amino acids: CASRVNRGGSQLGGNQPQHF. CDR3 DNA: TGTGCCAGCAGAGTCAACAGGGGGGGGTCCCAGTTAGGAGGCAATCAGCCCCAGCATTTT. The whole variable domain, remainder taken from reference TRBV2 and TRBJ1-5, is EPEVTQTPSHQVTQMGQEVILRCVPISNHLYFYWYRQILGQKVEFLVSFYNNEISEKSEIFDDQFSVERPDGSNFTLKIRSTKLEDSAMYFCASRVNRGGSQLGGNQPQHFGDGTRLSIL.

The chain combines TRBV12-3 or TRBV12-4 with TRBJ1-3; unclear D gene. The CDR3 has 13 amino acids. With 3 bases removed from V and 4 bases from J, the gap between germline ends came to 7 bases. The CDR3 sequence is CASSFAGGNTIYF. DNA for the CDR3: TGTGCCAGCAGTTTTGCGGGGGGAAACACCATATATTTT.

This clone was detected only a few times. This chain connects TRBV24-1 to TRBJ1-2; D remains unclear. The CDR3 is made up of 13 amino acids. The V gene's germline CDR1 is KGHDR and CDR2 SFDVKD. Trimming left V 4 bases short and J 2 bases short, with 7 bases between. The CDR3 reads CATSEGRNYGYTF. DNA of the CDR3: TGTGCCACCAGTGAGGGCAGGAACTATGGCTACACCTTC.

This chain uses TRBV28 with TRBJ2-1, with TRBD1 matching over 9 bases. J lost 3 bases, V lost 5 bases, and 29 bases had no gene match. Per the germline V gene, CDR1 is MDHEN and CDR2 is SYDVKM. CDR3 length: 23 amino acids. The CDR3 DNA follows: TGTGCCAGCAGTCCCCAGTATTTGTCCGGGACAGGGCAATTTCCGCTGAGCTACAATGAGCAGTTCTTC. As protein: CASSPQYLSGTGQFPLSYNEQFF.

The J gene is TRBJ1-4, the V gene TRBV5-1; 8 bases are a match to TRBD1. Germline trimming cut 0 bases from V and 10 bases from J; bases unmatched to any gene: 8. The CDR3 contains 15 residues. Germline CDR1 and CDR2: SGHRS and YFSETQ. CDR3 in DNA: TGCGCCAGCAGCTTGGATCGCCAGGGGGCAGGAAAACTGTTTTTT. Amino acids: CASSLDRQGAGKLFF.

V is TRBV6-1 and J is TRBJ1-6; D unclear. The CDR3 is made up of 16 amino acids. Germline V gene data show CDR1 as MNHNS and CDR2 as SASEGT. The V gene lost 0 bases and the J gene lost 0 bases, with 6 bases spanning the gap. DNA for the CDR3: TGTGCCAGCAGTGAAGCGCGATACTCCTATAATTCACCCCTCCACTTT. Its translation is CASSEARYSYNSPLHF.

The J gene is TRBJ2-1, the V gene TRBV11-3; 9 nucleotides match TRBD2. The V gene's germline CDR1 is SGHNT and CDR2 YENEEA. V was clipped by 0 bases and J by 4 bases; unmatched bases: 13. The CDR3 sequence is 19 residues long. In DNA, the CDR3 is TGTGCCAGCAGCTTAGAAATCCAAGCGGGGACTAGCTATTACAATGAGCAGTTCTTC. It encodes CASSLEIQAGTSYYNEQFF. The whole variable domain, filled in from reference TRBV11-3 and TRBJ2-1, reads EAGVVQSPRYKIIEKKQPVAFWCNPISGHNTLYWYLQNLGQGPELLIRYENEEAVDDSQLPKDRFSAERLKGVDSTLKIQPAELGDSAVYLCASSLEIQAGTSYYNEQFFGPGTRLTVL.

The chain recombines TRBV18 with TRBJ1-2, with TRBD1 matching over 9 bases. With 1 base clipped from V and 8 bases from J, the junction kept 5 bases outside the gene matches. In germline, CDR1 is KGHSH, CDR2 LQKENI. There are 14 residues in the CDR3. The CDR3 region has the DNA TGTGCCAGCTCACCACTTGAGGGACAGGGAGGCTACACCTTC. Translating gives CASSPLEGQGGYTF.

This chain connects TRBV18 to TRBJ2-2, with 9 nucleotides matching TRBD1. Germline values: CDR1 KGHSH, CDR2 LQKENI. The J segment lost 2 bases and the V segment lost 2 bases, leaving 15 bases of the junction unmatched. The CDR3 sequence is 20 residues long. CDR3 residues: CASSPVGTGIRRANTGELFF. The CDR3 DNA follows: TGTGCCAGCTCACCAGTGGGGACAGGGATTCGGAGGGCAAACACCGGGGAGCTGTTTTTT.

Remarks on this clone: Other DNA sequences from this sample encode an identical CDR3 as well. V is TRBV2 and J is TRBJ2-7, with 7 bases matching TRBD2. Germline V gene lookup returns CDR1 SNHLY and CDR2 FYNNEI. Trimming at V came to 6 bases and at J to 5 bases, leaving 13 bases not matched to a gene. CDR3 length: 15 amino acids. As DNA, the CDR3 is TGTGCCAGCAGGGGGGGGTGGGGCGGGCGGGACGAGCAGTACTTC. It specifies CASRGGWGGRDEQYF.

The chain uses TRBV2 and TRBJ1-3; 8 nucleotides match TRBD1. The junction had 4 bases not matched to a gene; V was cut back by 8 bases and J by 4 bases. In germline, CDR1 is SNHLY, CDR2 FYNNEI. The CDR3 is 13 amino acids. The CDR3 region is CASSGQGGNTIYF. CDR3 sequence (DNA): TGTGCCAGCTCTGGACAGGGAGGAAACACCATATATTTT.

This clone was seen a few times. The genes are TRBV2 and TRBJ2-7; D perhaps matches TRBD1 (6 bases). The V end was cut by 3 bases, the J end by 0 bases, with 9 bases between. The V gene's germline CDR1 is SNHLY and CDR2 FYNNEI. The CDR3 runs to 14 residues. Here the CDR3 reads CASSETGYSYEQYF. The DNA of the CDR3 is TGTGCCAGCAGTGAGACAGGCTACTCCTACGAGCAGTACTTC.

The CDR3 nucleotides read TGTGCCAGTAAACCGCAGACGGGGAACGACTATGGCTACACCTTC. Translation gives CASKPQTGNDYGYTF. The chain employs TRBV19 and TRBJ1-2; no reliable D call. Germline CDR1 is LNHDA and CDR2 is SQIVND (reference sequence). The CDR3 spans 15 residues. Trimming took 7 bases from V and 3 from J, leaving 18 bases between them.

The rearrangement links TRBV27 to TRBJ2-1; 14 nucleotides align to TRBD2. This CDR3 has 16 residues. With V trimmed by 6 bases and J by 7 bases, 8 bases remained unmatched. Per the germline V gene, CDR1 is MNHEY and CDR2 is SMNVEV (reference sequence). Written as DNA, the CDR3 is TGTGCCAGCAGCCCACGACTAGCGGGGGGGCTTAATGAGCAGTTCTTC. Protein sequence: CASSPRLAGGLNEQFF.

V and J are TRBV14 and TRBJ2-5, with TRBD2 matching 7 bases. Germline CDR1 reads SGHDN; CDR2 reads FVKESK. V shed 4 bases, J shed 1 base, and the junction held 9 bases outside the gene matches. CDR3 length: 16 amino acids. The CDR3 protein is CASSPLGRTFQETQYF. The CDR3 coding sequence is TGTGCCAGCAGCCCCCTCGGGAGGACCTTCCAAGAGACCCAGTACTTC.

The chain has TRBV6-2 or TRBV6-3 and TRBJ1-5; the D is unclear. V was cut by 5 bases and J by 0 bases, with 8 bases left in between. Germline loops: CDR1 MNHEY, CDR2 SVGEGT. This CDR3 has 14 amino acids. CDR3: CASSRIYSNQPQHF. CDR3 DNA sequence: TGTGCCAGCAGTCGCATCTATAGCAATCAGCCCCAGCATTTT.

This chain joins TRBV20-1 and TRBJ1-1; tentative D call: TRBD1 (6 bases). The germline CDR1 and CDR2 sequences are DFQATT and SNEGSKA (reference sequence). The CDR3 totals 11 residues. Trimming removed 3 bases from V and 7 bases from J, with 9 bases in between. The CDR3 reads CSARGDNEAFF. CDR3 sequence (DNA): TGCAGTGCTAGGGGGGACAATGAAGCTTTCTTT.

CDR3 protein: CASSFADGRMTQYF. The CDR3 nucleotides are TGTGCCAGCAGCTTTGCCGATGGGCGCATGACGCAGTATTTT. This chain uses TRBV7-8 with TRBJ2-3; D is unclear. Deletions cut 3 bases from V and 9 bases from J, with 16 bases between. In germline, CDR1 is SGHVS, CDR2 FQNEAQ. The length of the CDR3 is 14 residues.

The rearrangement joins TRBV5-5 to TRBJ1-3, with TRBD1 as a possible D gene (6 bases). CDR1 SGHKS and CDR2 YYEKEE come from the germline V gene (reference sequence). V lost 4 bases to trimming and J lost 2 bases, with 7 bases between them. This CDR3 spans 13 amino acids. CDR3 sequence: CASSKGAGNTIYF. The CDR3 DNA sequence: TGTGCCAGCAGCAAGGGGGCTGGAAACACCATATATTTT.

CDR3 nucleotide sequence: TGTGCCACCAGTCCAGGGGGGACTGTAAACAATGAGCAGTTCTTC. Translating it yields CATSPGGTVNNEQFF. J is TRBJ2-1 and V is TRBV24-1; TRBD1 might be the D (7 bases). V was cut by 6 bases and J by 5 bases, with 16 bases left in between. Germline loops: CDR1 KGHDR, CDR2 SFDVKD. The CDR3 sequence is 15 residues long.

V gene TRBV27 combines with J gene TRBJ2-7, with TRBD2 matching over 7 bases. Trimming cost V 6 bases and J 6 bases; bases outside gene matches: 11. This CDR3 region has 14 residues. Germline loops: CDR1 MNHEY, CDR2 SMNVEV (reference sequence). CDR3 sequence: CASSLLTGEGEQYF. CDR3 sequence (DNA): TGTGCCAGCAGCTTACTGACTGGGGAGGGCGAGCAGTACTTC.

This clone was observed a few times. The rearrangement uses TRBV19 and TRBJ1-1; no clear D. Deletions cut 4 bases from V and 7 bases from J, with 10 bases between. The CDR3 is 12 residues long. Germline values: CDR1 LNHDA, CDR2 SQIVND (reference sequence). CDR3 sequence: CASSTPAGEAFF. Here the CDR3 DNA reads TGTGCCAGTAGTACTCCAGCGGGTGAAGCTTTCTTT.

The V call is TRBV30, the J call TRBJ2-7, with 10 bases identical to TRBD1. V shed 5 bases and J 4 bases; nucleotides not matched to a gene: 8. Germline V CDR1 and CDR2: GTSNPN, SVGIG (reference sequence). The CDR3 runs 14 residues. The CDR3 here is CAWETGTGVYEQYF. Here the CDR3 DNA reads TGTGCCTGGGAGACCGGGACAGGGGTTTACGAGCAGTACTTC.

CDR3 bases: TGTGCCAGCTCACCAGGGACAGGCGTCAACTATGGCTACACCTTC. It translates to CASSPGTGVNYGYTF. The chain combines TRBV18 with TRBJ1-2; 8 bases line up with TRBD1. The V gene's germline CDR1 is KGHSH and CDR2 LQKENI. The CDR3 is 15 amino acids. Trimming cost V 2 bases and J 2 bases; bases outside gene matches: 4.

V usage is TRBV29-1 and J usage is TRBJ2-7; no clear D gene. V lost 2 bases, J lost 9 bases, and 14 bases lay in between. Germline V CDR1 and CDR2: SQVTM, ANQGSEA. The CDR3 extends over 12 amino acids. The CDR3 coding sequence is TGCAGCGTTGAATCCGCGGCCTCCGTGCAGTACTTC. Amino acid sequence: CSVESAASVQYF.

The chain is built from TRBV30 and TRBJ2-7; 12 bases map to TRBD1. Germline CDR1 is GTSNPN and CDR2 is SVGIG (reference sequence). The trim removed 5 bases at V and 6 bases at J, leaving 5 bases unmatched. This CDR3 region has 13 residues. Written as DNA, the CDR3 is TGTGCCTGGGGGGGGACAGGGGGCGTCGAGCAGTACTTC. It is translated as CAWGGTGGVEQYF. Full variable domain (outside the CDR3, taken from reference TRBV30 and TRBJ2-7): SQTIHQWPATLVQPVGSPLSLECTVEGTSNPNLYWYRQAAGRGLQLLFYSVGIGQISSEVPQNLSASRPQDRQFILSSKKLLLSDSGFYLCAWGGTGGVEQYFGPGTRLTVT.

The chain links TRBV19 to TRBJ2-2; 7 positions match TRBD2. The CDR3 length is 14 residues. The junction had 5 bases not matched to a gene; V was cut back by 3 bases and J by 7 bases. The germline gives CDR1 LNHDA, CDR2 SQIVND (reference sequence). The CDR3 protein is CASSISGAGGELFF. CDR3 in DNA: TGTGCCAGTAGTATCAGCGGGGCAGGCGGGGAGCTGTTTTTT. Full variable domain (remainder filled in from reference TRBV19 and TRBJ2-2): DGGITQSPKYLFRKEGQNVTLSCEQNLNHDAMYWYRQDPGQGLRLIYYSQIVNDFQKGDIAEGYSVSREKKESFPLTVTSAQKNPTAFYLCASSISGAGGELFFGEGSRLTVL.

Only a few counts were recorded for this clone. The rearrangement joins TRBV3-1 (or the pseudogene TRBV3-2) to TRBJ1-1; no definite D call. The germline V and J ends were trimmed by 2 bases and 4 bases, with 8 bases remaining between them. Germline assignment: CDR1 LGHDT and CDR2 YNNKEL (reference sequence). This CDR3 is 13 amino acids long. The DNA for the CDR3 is TGTGCCAGCAGCCAACAGGCGCGCACTGAAGCTTTCTTT. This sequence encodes CASSQQARTEAFF.

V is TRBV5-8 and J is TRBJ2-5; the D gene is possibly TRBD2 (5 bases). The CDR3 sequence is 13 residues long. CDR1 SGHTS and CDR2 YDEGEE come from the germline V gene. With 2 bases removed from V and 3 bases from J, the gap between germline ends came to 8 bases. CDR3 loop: CASSFGLEETQYF. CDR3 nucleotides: TGTGCCAGCAGCTTCGGACTTGAAGAGACCCAGTACTTC.

In DNA, the CDR3 is TGCGCCAGCAGCCAGGCGGGGTCTACCATCATGGATACGCAGTATTTT. Translated, it gives CASSQAGSTIMDTQYF. The chain is built from TRBV4-1 and TRBJ2-3, with D tentatively TRBD2 (6 bases). Trimming took off 3 bases at V and 6 bases at J, with 19 bases between the two ends. Germline V lookup: CDR1 MGHRA, CDR2 YSYEKL. The CDR3 is 16 amino acids.

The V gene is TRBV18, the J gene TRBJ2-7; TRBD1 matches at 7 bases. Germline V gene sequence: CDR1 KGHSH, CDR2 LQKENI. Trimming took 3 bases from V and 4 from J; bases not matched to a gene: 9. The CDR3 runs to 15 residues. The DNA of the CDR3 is TGTGCCAGCTCACCCGGACAGGTGGGTACATACGAGCAGTACTTC. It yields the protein CASSPGQVGTYEQYF.

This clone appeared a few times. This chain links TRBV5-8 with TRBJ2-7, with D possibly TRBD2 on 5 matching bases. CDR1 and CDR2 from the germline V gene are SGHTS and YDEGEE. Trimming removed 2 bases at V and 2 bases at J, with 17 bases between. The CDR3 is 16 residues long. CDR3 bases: TGTGCCAGCAGCTTCTCCGTCGGGATTCGCACCTACGAGCAGTACTTC. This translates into CASSFSVGIRTYEQYF.